This passage covers 20 T cell receptor beta chains from one sample sequenced in a study of regulatory T cells in long-lasting Graves disease. Both iRepertoire HTBI primers and Arm-PCR of CDR3 regions were used to build the TCR beta libraries. TCRdb re-called the multiplex PCR reads with MiXCR, one entry per CDR3 protein. The top ten clones hold under 55% of a sample with 650,000 to 700,000 distinct CDR3 sequences, 25% to 35% of them seen once. The time point here: persistent/refractory GD, antithyroid drugs over 5 years with positive TRAb. The authors made the TCR library using RNA they extracted from PBMCs. The sequences come from peripheral blood mononuclear cells (PBMCs), collected when the disease was refractory, from a patient treated with antithyroid drugs. These receptors all come from a female donor with Graves disease.

There are a few counts of this clonotype. The chain links TRBV7-3 to TRBJ2-7; unclear D gene. The CDR3 has 15 amino acids. Trimming left V 6 bases short and J 3 bases short, with 18 bases between. Germline V CDR1 and CDR2: SGHTA, FQGTGA. In DNA, the CDR3 is TGTGCCAGCAGTCCACCGGTGGGGTGGATCTACGAGCAGTACTTC. The encoded protein is CASSPPVGWIYEQYF. The full variable domain, rest sourced from reference TRBV7-3 and TRBJ2-7, is GAGVSQTPSNKVTEKGKYVELRCDPISGHTALYWYRQSLGQGPEFLIYFQGTGAADDSGLPNDRFFAVRPEGSVSTLKIQRTERGDSAVYLCASSPPVGWIYEQYFGPGTRLTVT.

The rearrangement links TRBV5-1 to TRBJ2-5; possibly TRBD1 for D (5 bases). Germline-derived CDR1 and CDR2 are SGHRS and YFSETQ. The CDR3 sequence is 15 residues long. The V and J ends lost 4 bases and 3 bases respectively, with 16 bases between them. For the CDR3, the DNA is TGCGCCAGCAGCCTTAGGGGCCTCCTTGAAGAGACCCAGTACTTC. Translating it yields CASSLRGLLEETQYF.

The chain recombines TRBV19 with TRBJ1-1, with D perhaps matching TRBD1 (5 bases). The CDR3 is made up of 14 amino acids. The germline gives CDR1 LNHDA, CDR2 SQIVND (reference sequence). The ends were cut back, 3 bases at V and 5 bases at J, with 13 bases in the middle. The CDR3 DNA follows: TGTGCCAGTAGTATGGGGCCCCCGACGACTGAAGCTTTCTTT. Translation: CASSMGPPTTEAFF.

The sample holds a few counts of this clonotype. The V call is TRBV6-1, the J call TRBJ1-2; D is uncertain. Germline loops: CDR1 MNHNS, CDR2 SASEGT. V dropped 5 bases and J dropped 6 bases, with 10 bases sitting between them. CDR3 size: 12 residues. CDR3 sequence reads: CASSQTRDGYTF. As DNA, the CDR3 is TGTGCCAGCAGTCAAACCCGCGATGGCTACACCTTC.

In this sample, this clonotype turned up once. V usage is TRBV19 and J usage is TRBJ1-1; tentative D call: TRBD1 (6 bases). The germline V gene has CDR1 LNHDA and CDR2 SQIVND (reference sequence). This CDR3 has 15 amino acids. Deletions cut 6 bases from V and 1 base from J, with 15 bases between. For the CDR3, the DNA is TGTGCCAGTAGGGGACCACAGGGTAGGAACACTGAAGCTTTCTTT. This translates into CASRGPQGRNTEAFF.

A few counts support this clonotype. The genes are TRBV6-1 and TRBJ1-4; D remains unclear. The germline V and J ends were trimmed by 3 bases and 0 bases, with 5 bases remaining between them. This CDR3 is 14 amino acids long. Germline V gene data show CDR1 as MNHNS and CDR2 as SASEGT. In nucleotides, the CDR3 is TGTGCCAGCAGTGAGCATGCAACTAATGAAAAACTGTTTTTT. Residues: CASSEHATNEKLFF.

This clonotype appeared a few times. This rearrangement joins TRBV19 to TRBJ2-7; 12 bases line up with TRBD1. V gave up 5 bases and J gave up 3 bases; unmatched junction bases: 8. The germline CDR1 and CDR2 sequences are LNHDA and SQIVND (reference sequence). CDR3 length equals 16 residues. CDR3 DNA: TGTGCCAGTAGTTTCCTGGGACAGGGGGCGTTCTACGAGCAGTACTTC. It translates to CASSFLGQGAFYEQYF.

This clonotype was observed many times. The rearrangement links TRBV10-1 to TRBJ2-5, with TRBD2 as a possible D gene (6 bases). The CDR3 has 13 residues. The germline V and J ends were trimmed by 5 bases and 3 bases, with 10 bases remaining between them. CDR1 and CDR2 from the germline V gene are WNHNN and SYGVQD (reference sequence). For the CDR3, the DNA is TGCGCCAGCAGTACCGGAGGGAAAGAGACCCAGTACTTC. This encodes CASSTGGKETQYF.

The CDR3, as DNA: TGTGCCAGCAGCTTACAGGAACCCACTGAAGCTTTCTTT. Residues: CASSLQEPTEAFF. V and J are TRBV11-2 and TRBJ1-1; no reliable D call. V was pared by 2 bases and J by 4 bases, with 8 bases between. The CDR3 covers 13 residues. Germline V lookup: CDR1 SGHAT, CDR2 FQNNGV.

As DNA, the CDR3 is TGTGCCAGCAGCGCTCTCTTAGGGCCCGACAGTTACGGCTACACCTTC. It codes for CASSALLGPDSYGYTF. V usage is TRBV9 and J usage is TRBJ1-2, with a possible D match to TRBD1 (5 bases). The germline CDR1 and CDR2 sequences are SGDLS and YYNGEE. V lost 3 bases, J lost 8 bases, and 23 bases lay in between. CDR3 length equals 16 residues.

This clonotype came up a few times. This chain joins TRBV19 and TRBJ1-4; possibly TRBD1 for D (5 bases). The germline V and J ends were trimmed by 9 bases and 4 bases, with 12 bases remaining between them. The CDR3 extends over 13 amino acids. The V gene's germline CDR1 is LNHDA and CDR2 SQIVND (reference sequence). The DNA of the CDR3 is TGTGCCAGCCAGGACAACCTTAATGAAAAACTGTTTTTT. Protein sequence: CASQDNLNEKLFF.

This clonotype has only a few counts. The chain uses TRBV29-1 and TRBJ2-7, with a weak D call TRBD1 (5 bases). Germline-derived CDR1 and CDR2 are SQVTM and ANQGSEA. The CDR3 has 11 residues. The V end lost 5 bases, the J end lost 3 bases, and 8 bases lay between the germline ends. The CDR3 region has the DNA TGCAGCGTTCTCAGGGACTACGAGCAGTACTTC. Translation gives CSVLRDYEQYF.

The chain couples TRBV12-3 or TRBV12-4 to TRBJ1-3; D not resolved. V was shortened by 5 bases and J by 0 bases, with 2 bases between the two germline ends. The CDR3 is 12 residues long. CDR3 loop: CASSTSGNTIYF. As DNA, the CDR3 is TGTGCCAGCAGTACCTCTGGAAACACCATATATTTT.

The DNA for the CDR3 is TGTGCCAGCAGTCCGCAGGGGGCACAGGGACAGCCCCAGCATTTT. Translated, it gives CASSPQGAQGQPQHF. This sequence joins TRBV28 and TRBJ1-5, with 8 bases that match TRBD1. J lost 7 bases, V lost 5 bases, and 10 bases had no gene match. Germline V gene lookup returns CDR1 MDHEN and CDR2 SYDVKM. The CDR3 is 15 amino acids.

This clonotype was picked up a small number of times. The V and J genes are TRBV12-3 or TRBV12-4 and TRBJ2-7; D is unclear. This CDR3 is 12 amino acids long. V lost 6 bases, J lost 3 bases, and 9 bases lay in between. The CDR3 is CASRFRFYEQYF. The CDR3 coding sequence is TGTGCCAGCAGATTCCGGTTCTACGAGCAGTACTTC.

The J gene is TRBJ2-7, the V gene TRBV7-3; perhaps TRBD2 as D (5 bases). Germline-derived CDR1 and CDR2 are SGHTA and FQGTGA. V gave up 4 bases and J gave up 5 bases, with 18 bases separating them. The CDR3 contains 15 residues. The CDR3 region has the DNA TGTGCCAGCAGCTCAACCTCGAGGGTTCCCAACGAGCAGTACTTC. Translation: CASSSTSRVPNEQYF.

The chain recombines TRBV29-1 with TRBJ1-4, with 9 bases fitting TRBD1. The V gene end was trimmed by 6 bases and the J gene end by 8 bases; junction bases not matched to a gene: 25. Germline V gene sequence: CDR1 SQVTM, CDR2 ANQGSEA. This CDR3 comprises 19 residues. For the CDR3, the DNA is TGCAGCGTGTCCTCTCGGGAGGACAGGGGACTTACGAAACCAGAAAAACTGTTTTTT. This gives the protein CSVSSREDRGLTKPEKLFF.

There are a few counts of this clonotype. The gene calls are TRBV20-1 and TRBJ1-5; the D is unclear. CDR3 length equals 13 residues. Per germline, CDR1 DFQATT and CDR2 SNEGSKA (reference sequence). Trimming stripped 5 bases from V and 1 base from J, with 9 bases between. The CDR3 nucleotides are TGCAGTGCTGTCGGGGTCAGCAATCAGCCCCAGCATTTT. Amino acid sequence: CSAVGVSNQPQHF.

The chain combines TRBV20-1 with TRBJ2-4; D is ambiguous. The germline gives CDR1 DFQATT, CDR2 SNEGSKA (reference sequence). V lost 3 bases, J lost 1 base, and 19 bases lay in between. The CDR3 is 17 amino acids. This CDR3 is CSASRGLRGSAKNIQYF. For the CDR3, the DNA is TGCAGTGCTAGCCGTGGTCTACGTGGATCGGCCAAAAACATTCAGTACTTC.

The V call is TRBV6-2 or TRBV6-3, the J call TRBJ1-1; 8 positions match TRBD1. The ends lost 2 bases at V and 5 bases at J; junction bases unmatched: 7. CDR1 is MNHEY and CDR2 is SVGEGT in the germline V gene. The CDR3 runs 15 residues. The CDR3 here is CASSYQGRTGTEAFF. CDR3 bases: TGTGCCAGCAGTTACCAAGGACGGACAGGGACTGAAGCTTTCTTT.